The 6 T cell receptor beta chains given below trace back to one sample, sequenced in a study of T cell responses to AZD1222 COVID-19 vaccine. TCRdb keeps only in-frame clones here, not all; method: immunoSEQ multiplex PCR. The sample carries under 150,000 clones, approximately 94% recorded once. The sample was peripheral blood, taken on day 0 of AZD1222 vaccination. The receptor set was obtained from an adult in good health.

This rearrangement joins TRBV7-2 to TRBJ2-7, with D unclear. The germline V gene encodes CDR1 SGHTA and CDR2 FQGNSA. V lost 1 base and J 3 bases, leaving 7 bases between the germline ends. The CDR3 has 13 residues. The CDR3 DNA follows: TGTGCCAGCAGCTTAGACAGAGTCTACGAGCAGTACTTC. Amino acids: CASSLDRVYEQYF. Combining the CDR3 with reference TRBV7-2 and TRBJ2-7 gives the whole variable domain GAGVSQSPSNKVTEKGKDVELRCDPISGHTALYWYRQSLGQGLEFLIYFQGNSAPDKSGLPSDRFSAERTGGSVSTLTIQRTQQEDSAVYLCASSLDRVYEQYFGPGTRLTVT.

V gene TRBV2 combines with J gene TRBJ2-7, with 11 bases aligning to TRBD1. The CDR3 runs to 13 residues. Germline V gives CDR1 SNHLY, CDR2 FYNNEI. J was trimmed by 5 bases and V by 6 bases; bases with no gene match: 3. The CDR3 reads CASRDRGRDEQYF. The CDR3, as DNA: TGTGCCAGCAGGGACAGGGGGCGGGACGAGCAGTACTTC.

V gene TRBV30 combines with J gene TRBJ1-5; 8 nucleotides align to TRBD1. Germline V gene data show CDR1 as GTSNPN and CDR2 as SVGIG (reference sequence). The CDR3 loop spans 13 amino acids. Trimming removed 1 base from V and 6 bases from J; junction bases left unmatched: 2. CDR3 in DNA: TGTGCCTGGAGTGCACAGGGGGGTCAGCCCCAGCATTTT. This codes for CAWSAQGGQPQHF. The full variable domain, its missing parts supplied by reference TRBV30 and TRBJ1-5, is SQTIHQWPATLVQPVGSPLSLECTVEGTSNPNLYWYRQAAGRGLQLLFYSVGIGQISSEVPQNLSASRPQDRQFILSSKKLLLSDSGFYLCAWSAQGGQPQHFGDGTRLSIL.

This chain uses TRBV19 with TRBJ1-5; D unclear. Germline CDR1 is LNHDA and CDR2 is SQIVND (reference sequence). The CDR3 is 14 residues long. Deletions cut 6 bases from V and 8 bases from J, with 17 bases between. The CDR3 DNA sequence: TGTGCCAGTAGACCTCGCGGGGTAGTGGAGCCCCAGCATTTT. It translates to CASRPRGVVEPQHF.

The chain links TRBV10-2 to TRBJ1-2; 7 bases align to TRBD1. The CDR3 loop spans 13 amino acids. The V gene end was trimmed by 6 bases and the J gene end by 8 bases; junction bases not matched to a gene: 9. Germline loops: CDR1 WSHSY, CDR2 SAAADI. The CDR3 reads CASSPNRGLGYTF. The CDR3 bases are TGCGCCAGCAGCCCCAACAGGGGTTTAGGCTACACCTTC.

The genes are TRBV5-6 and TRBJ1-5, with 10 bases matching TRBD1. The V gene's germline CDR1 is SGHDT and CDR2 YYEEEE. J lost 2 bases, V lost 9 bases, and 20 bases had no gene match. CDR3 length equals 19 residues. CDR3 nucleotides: TGTGCCACCGCCCCTCCCGGGACAGGGGCCCCGTGGGGCAATCAGCCCCAGCATTTT. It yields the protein CATAPPGTGAPWGNQPQHF.